One and the same sample provided the 23 T cell receptor beta chains below, sequenced in a study of regulatory T cells in long-lasting Graves disease. In building TCR beta libraries, iRepertoire HTBI primers were used together with Arm-PCR of CDR3 regions. TCRdb ran MiXCR on the multiplex PCR reads and lists one entry per CDR3 protein. Of roughly 420,000 distinct CDR3 sequences in the sample, around 15% were seen once. Time point indicated: newly diagnosed GD, antithyroid drugs for less than 3 months. There was RNA extracted from PBMCs, and the TCR library was made from it. A further study also used this sample, focusing on T cells in Graves' hyperthyroidism and ophthalmopathy.

Source: peripheral blood mononuclear cells (PBMCs), taken at new diagnosis, from a patient treated with antithyroid drugs. The receptor source for this set is a woman between 45 and 60 years old with Graves disease.

This clonotype was observed many times. The chain combines TRBV7-6 with TRBJ2-7; tentative D call: TRBD1 (5 bases). CDR3 size: 14 residues. Germline lookup yields CDR1 SGHVS and CDR2 FNYEAQ. V lost 0 bases and J 1 base, leaving 7 bases between the germline ends. In nucleotides, the CDR3 is TGTGCCAGCAGCTTAGCGGGGCAGTCCTACGAGCAGTACTTC. This gives the protein CASSLAGQSYEQYF.

This clonotype was observed a handful of times. One junction end does not reproduce the germline sequence, and a read error may be involved. The chain employs TRBV29-1 and TRBJ2-3; 7 bases line up with TRBD1. This CDR3 is built from 16 residues. The germline V gene has CDR1 SQVTM and CDR2 ANQGSEA. The CDR3 is CSVRGTDSYGTDTRYF. The CDR3 DNA reads as TGCAGCGTCCGAGGCACCGACAGTTATGGGACAGATACGCGGTATTTT.

The rearrangement joins TRBV9 to TRBJ2-3; D may be TRBD2 (6 bases). The CDR3 is 15 amino acids. Germline V gives CDR1 SGDLS, CDR2 YYNGEE. Trimming stripped 3 bases from V and 1 base from J, with 12 bases between. For the CDR3, the DNA is TGTGCCAGCAGCGGCGGGGAGTGGGGCACAGATACGCAGTATTTT. It is translated as CASSGGEWGTDTQYF.

Many counts were recorded for this clonotype. The chain has TRBV10-2 and TRBJ1-5; D perhaps matches TRBD1 (5 bases). This CDR3 contains 14 residues. V was shortened by 6 bases and J by 0 bases, with 9 bases between the two germline ends. CDR1 is WSHSY, CDR2 SAAADI, per germline. For the CDR3, the DNA is TGCGCCAGCAGGGACATCTATAGCAATCAGCCCCAGCATTTT. It yields the protein CASRDIYSNQPQHF.

This clonotype has at least ten counts. This chain's CDR3 is CASSRVPRTGVKNIQYF. CDR3 nucleotides: TGTGCCAGCAGTCGGGTACCTCGGACAGGGGTCAAAAACATTCAGTACTTC. The V and J genes are TRBV28 and TRBJ2-4, with 9 bases aligning to TRBD1. Germline CDR1 and CDR2: MDHEN and SYDVKM. This CDR3 contains 17 residues. Unmatched junction bases numbered 11, after V lost 5 bases and J lost 3 bases.

This clonotype has at least ten counts. This rearrangement joins TRBV11-2 to TRBJ2-7; the match to TRBD2 covers 7 bases. The CDR3 extends over 16 amino acids. With 5 bases clipped from V and 0 bases from J, the junction kept 10 bases outside the gene matches. The germline V gene has CDR1 SGHAT and CDR2 FQNNGV. CDR3 loop: CASSPTEGRDSYEQYF. In DNA form, the CDR3 reads TGTGCCAGCAGCCCCACCGAGGGGAGGGACTCCTACGAGCAGTACTTC.

The chain carries TRBV19 and TRBJ2-1; the D gene is possibly TRBD2 (6 bases). Trimming pared 3 bases from V and 0 bases from J, leaving 18 bases between. This CDR3 contains 18 residues. Germline V lookup: CDR1 LNHDA, CDR2 SQIVND (reference sequence). CDR3 nucleotide sequence: TGTGCCAGTAGTATCGCGGGGATTTGGAGCGACTCCTACAATGAGCAGTTCTTC. Translating it yields CASSIAGIWSDSYNEQFF.

This clonotype was counted a few times. A junction end diverges from the germline sequence, so it may reflect a read error. The rearrangement joins TRBV6-1 to TRBJ2-7, with TRBD2 matching over 8 bases. Germline CDR1 MNHNS, CDR2 SASEGT. This CDR3 comprises 14 residues. CDR3 sequence reads: CASSKAGDLYEQYF. The DNA of the CDR3 is TGTGCCAGCAGTAAAGCGGGAGACTTGTACGAGCAGTACTTC.

This clonotype was found many times. This sequence joins TRBV11-1 and TRBJ1-4; no clear D gene. The CDR3 is 15 residues long. CDR1 is SGHAT and CDR2 is FQDESV in the germline V gene (reference sequence). With 6 bases removed from V and 6 bases from J, the gap between germline ends came to 17 bases. CDR3 protein: CASSFGRSLDEKLFF. Written as DNA, the CDR3 is TGTGCCAGCAGTTTCGGACGGAGCCTCGATGAAAAACTGTTTTTT. The whole variable domain, filled in from reference TRBV11-1 and TRBJ1-4, reads EAEVAQSPRYKITEKSQAVAFWCDPISGHATLYWYRQILGQGPELLVQFQDESVVDDSQLPKDRFSAERLKGVDSTLKIQPAELGDSAMYLCASSFGRSLDEKLFFGSGTQLSVL.

This chain's CDR3 is CASSDSDILDTGELFF. In DNA, the CDR3 is TGCGCCAGCAGTGATAGCGACATACTCGACACCGGGGAGCTGTTTTTT. The chain is built from TRBV10-2 and TRBJ2-2; weak D call: TRBD2 (5 bases). Per the germline V gene, CDR1 is WSHSY and CDR2 is SAAADI. The CDR3 covers 16 residues. The germline V and J ends were trimmed by 3 bases and 3 bases, with 14 bases remaining between them.

This clonotype was observed a handful of times. The chain couples TRBV4-1 to TRBJ2-7; D assignment may be TRBD1 or TRBD2 (5 bases each). Germline CDR1 MGHRA, CDR2 YSYEKL. This CDR3 is 14 amino acids long. The V and J ends lost 0 bases and 4 bases respectively, with 10 bases between them. CDR3 loop: CASSQEGWGYEQYF. CDR3 nucleotide sequence: TGCGCCAGCAGCCAAGAAGGTTGGGGGTACGAGCAGTACTTC.

This clonotype was seen many times. At one end the junction does not follow the germline gene, possibly because of a read error. This sequence joins TRBV7-9 and TRBJ2-1, with TRBD2 identical over 8 bases. The CDR3 spans 13 residues. CDR1 is SEHNR, CDR2 FQNEAQ, per germline (reference sequence). The CDR3 sequence: CASSLSTGTRDVW. The CDR3 nucleotides read TGTGCCAGCAGCTTGTCTACCGGGACTAGAGATGTATGG.

This clonotype appeared a few times. The V gene is TRBV9, the J gene TRBJ2-3, with 8 bases that match TRBD1. J was trimmed by 0 bases and V by 4 bases; bases with no gene match: 7. The germline gives CDR1 SGDLS, CDR2 YYNGEE. The CDR3 totals 16 residues. The CDR3 bases are TGTGCCAGCAGCCCCAACCGGGACAGGAGCACAGATACGCAGTATTTT. The encoded protein is CASSPNRDRSTDTQYF.

The genes are TRBV27 and TRBJ2-3; tentatively, D is TRBD2 (5 bases). The CDR3 consists of 14 residues. The germline V gene has CDR1 MNHEY and CDR2 SMNVEV (reference sequence). Trimming took 4 bases from V and 0 from J, leaving 8 bases between them. The CDR3, as DNA: TGTGCCAGCAGTTCCCGGACTAGCACAGATACGCAGTATTTT. Amino acid sequence: CASSSRTSTDTQYF.

The rearrangement joins TRBV15 to TRBJ2-1; the D gene is possibly TRBD2 (5 bases). V lost 3 bases and J 2 bases, leaving 8 bases between the germline ends. Germline V CDR1 and CDR2: LNHNV, YYDKDF (reference sequence). The CDR3 has 14 amino acids. The CDR3 bases are TGTGCCACCAGCAGTAGCGAGGCCTACAATGAGCAGTTCTTC. Translating gives CATSSSEAYNEQFF.

In DNA form, the CDR3 reads TGCAGTGCTCGGGACAGGGGAAAGAAAAGGGAGACCCAGTACTTC. It codes for CSARDRGKKRETQYF. The chain joins TRBV20-1 to TRBJ2-5; 10 positions agree with TRBD1. This CDR3 contains 15 residues. CDR1 is DFQATT, CDR2 SNEGSKA, per germline (reference sequence). Trimming took 5 bases from V and 5 from J; bases not matched to a gene: 11.

The table lists this clonotype with a few counts. The chain employs TRBV11-2 and TRBJ1-1, with D possibly TRBD1 on 5 matching bases. CDR3 length equals 12 residues. Germline V gene data show CDR1 as SGHAT and CDR2 as FQNNGV. Trimming removed 3 bases from V and 8 bases from J, with 10 bases in between. This chain's CDR3 is CASSLARTEAFF. As DNA, the CDR3 is TGTGCCAGCAGCTTGGCCCGGACAGAAGCTTTCTTT.

The sample holds a few counts of this clonotype. The rearrangement joins TRBV7-3 to TRBJ2-2; D is undetermined. V lost 6 bases to trimming and J lost 7 bases, with 12 bases between them. Germline CDR1 reads SGHTA; CDR2 reads FQGTGA. CDR3 size: 13 residues. This CDR3 reads CASSPTEYGELFF. CDR3 DNA: TGTGCCAGCAGTCCAACGGAGTACGGGGAGCTGTTTTTT. The full variable domain, rest sourced from reference TRBV7-3 and TRBJ2-2, is GAGVSQTPSNKVTEKGKYVELRCDPISGHTALYWYRQSLGQGPEFLIYFQGTGAADDSGLPNDRFFAVRPEGSVSTLKIQRTERGDSAVYLCASSPTEYGELFFGEGSRLTVL.

This clonotype appeared a few times. This chain uses TRBV27 with TRBJ2-1; perhaps TRBD1 as D (6 bases). The germline V and J ends were trimmed by 6 bases and 7 bases, with 13 bases remaining between them. The CDR3 is 13 amino acids. Per the germline V gene, CDR1 is MNHEY and CDR2 is SMNVEV (reference sequence). Here the CDR3 reads CASSRGGINEQFF. The DNA of the CDR3 is TGTGCCAGCAGCCGAGGGGGAATTAATGAGCAGTTCTTC.

This clonotype was counted between two and nine times. V usage is TRBV2 and J usage is TRBJ2-7, with TRBD2 matching 14 bases. This CDR3 is built from 18 residues. Germline CDR1 reads SNHLY; CDR2 reads FYNNEI. V lost 6 bases, J lost 4 bases, and 14 bases stayed unmatched. DNA of the CDR3: TGTGCCAGCAGGACCACCGTCGGGACTAGCGGGAGCAGGTACGAGCAGTACTTC. It is translated as CASRTTVGTSGSRYEQYF.

The chain recombines TRBV6-9 with TRBJ2-7, with 7 bases that match TRBD2. J gave up 2 bases and V 3 bases, and 13 bases lay outside the gene matches. CDR3 length: 17 residues. Germline V gene lookup returns CDR1 MNHGY and CDR2 SVAAGI. The CDR3 region is CASSYFLWSSGTYEQYF. DNA for the CDR3: TGTGCCAGCAGTTACTTCTTATGGTCTAGCGGAACCTACGAGCAGTACTTC.

This clonotype was recorded a few times. The V and J genes are TRBV18 and TRBJ2-3, with TRBD2 matching over 10 bases. The CDR3 is made up of 15 amino acids. Germline assignment: CDR1 KGHSH and CDR2 LQKENI. The V and J ends lost 5 bases and 3 bases, in that order; junction bases with no gene match: 5. Here the CDR3 reads CASSTEREGTDTQYF. The CDR3 coding sequence is TGTGCCAGCTCAACGGAGCGGGAGGGAACAGATACGCAGTATTTT.

This clonotype was observed at least ten times. The CDR3 nucleotides read TGCGCCAGCAGTTTCTTGGGGGCCGAAGAGACCCAGTACTTC. Translation: CASSFLGAEETQYF. The V call is TRBV5-1, the J call TRBJ2-5; D perhaps matches TRBD1 (6 bases). CDR1 and CDR2 (germline): SGHRS, YFSETQ. Trimming shortened V by 5 bases and J by 3 bases, and 14 bases separated the two germline ends. The CDR3 loop spans 14 amino acids. Full variable domain (missing parts from reference TRBV5-1 and TRBJ2-5): KAGVTQTPRYLIKTRGQQVTLSCSPISGHRSVSWYQQTPGQGLQFLFEYFSETQRNKGNFPGRFSGRQFSNSRSEMNVSTLELGDSALYLCASSFLGAEETQYFGPGTRLLVL.